A single sample gave rise to the 19 T cell receptor beta chains below, sequenced in a study of OX40 agonist ivuxolimab in advanced cancers. Some clones are missing from TCRdb's copy, which holds only in-frame ones; the method was immunoSEQ multiplex PCR. Among more than 65,000 clones listed, over 80% were seen once. Sample: CD4+ or CD8+ T cells sorted from blood, taken in a trial of the OX40 agonist ivuxolimab. Source of these receptors: an adult with an advanced solid tumor such as melanoma, head and neck, liver or kidney cancer.

This clone appeared a few times. Other DNA sequences from this sample encode an identical CDR3 as well. This sequence joins TRBV29-1 and TRBJ1-5; D gene unclear. V was pared by 2 bases and J by 4 bases, with 9 bases between. The CDR3 loop spans 13 amino acids. The germline gives CDR1 SQVTM, CDR2 ANQGSEA. The CDR3: CSVESGPNQPQHF. CDR3 DNA sequence: TGCAGCGTTGAAAGTGGGCCTAATCAGCCCCAGCATTTT.

This clone was picked up a small number of times. This chain links TRBV4-3 with TRBJ2-7, with 12 positions matching TRBD2. Germline values: CDR1 LGHNA, CDR2 YSLEER. This CDR3 has 14 amino acids. Trimming took 4 bases from V and 6 from J; bases not matched to a gene: 4. For the CDR3, the DNA is TGCGCCAGCAGCCTCCGACTAGCGGGAGCCGAGCAGTACTTC. This codes for CASSLRLAGAEQYF.

J is TRBJ1-3 and V is TRBV9; 7 bases match TRBD1. This CDR3 contains 14 residues. Germline V lookup: CDR1 SGDLS, CDR2 YYNGEE. The junction had 7 bases not matched to a gene; V was cut back by 3 bases and J by 7 bases. CDR3 in amino acids: CASSASRGSNTIYF. In DNA form, the CDR3 reads TGTGCCAGCAGCGCCAGCAGGGGGTCGAACACCATATATTTT.

This chain uses TRBV5-5 with TRBJ2-2; TRBD2 is a possible D gene (6 bases). The CDR3 totals 16 residues. Germline V gives CDR1 SGHKS, CDR2 YYEKEE (reference sequence). Deletions cut 3 bases from V and 0 bases from J, with 12 bases between. The CDR3 reads CASSWGVAANTGELFF. In DNA form, the CDR3 reads TGTGCCAGCAGCTGGGGGGTAGCGGCGAACACCGGGGAGCTGTTTTTT.

The J gene is TRBJ2-2, the V gene TRBV27; D call uncertain. The CDR3 runs to 11 residues. Trimming took 8 bases from V and 6 from J, leaving 7 bases between them. Germline V gene data show CDR1 as MNHEY and CDR2 as SMNVEV (reference sequence). In nucleotides, the CDR3 is TGTGCCAGCGCCCGGTCCGGGGAGCTGTTTTTT. Translating gives CASARSGELFF.

This clone came up once. The V call is TRBV19, the J call TRBJ1-1; D gene ambiguous. The germline CDR1 and CDR2 sequences are LNHDA and SQIVND (reference sequence). The V gene lost 4 bases and the J gene lost 0 bases, with 6 bases spanning the gap. CDR3 length: 13 residues. In DNA, the CDR3 is TGTGCCAGTAGTACAAACATGAACACTGAAGCTTTCTTT. This codes for CASSTNMNTEAFF.

V gene TRBV13 combines with J gene TRBJ2-3; 13 bases align to TRBD2. Trimming at V came to 6 bases and at J to 6 bases, leaving 9 bases not matched to a gene. The germline V gene encodes CDR1 PRHDT and CDR2 FYEKMQ (reference sequence). CDR3 length: 16 residues. CDR3 DNA: TGTGCCAGCAGTTCACTAGCGGGAGGGTACCTTGATACGCAGTATTTT. Translation gives CASSSLAGGYLDTQYF.

The chain is built from TRBV19 and TRBJ1-6, with 11 bases identical to TRBD1. The V gene's germline CDR1 is LNHDA and CDR2 SQIVND (reference sequence). V was pared by 4 bases and J by 11 bases, with 7 bases of the junction left unmatched. The CDR3 is made up of 15 amino acids. This CDR3 is CASSTGTGGWTPLHF. CDR3 DNA: TGTGCCAGTAGTACAGGGACAGGGGGTTGGACACCCCTCCACTTT.

V usage is TRBV25-1 and J usage is TRBJ2-5; D might be TRBD1 or TRBD2, each matching 5 bases. Germline-derived CDR1 and CDR2 are MGHDK and SYGVNS. The ends were cut back, 7 bases at V and 5 bases at J, with 20 bases in the middle. The CDR3 sequence is 15 residues long. The CDR3 spells CASNNPFRDEETQYF. The DNA of the CDR3 is TGTGCCAGCAATAATCCTTTCCGGGACGAGGAGACCCAGTACTTC.

This chain joins TRBV7-3 and TRBJ2-1; no firm D call. CDR3 length: 13 residues. Germline CDR1 reads SGHTA; CDR2 reads FQGTGA. V lost 6 bases, J lost 5 bases, and 11 bases lay in between. The CDR3 DNA follows: TGTGCCAGCAGTTATCCGCCGGACAATGAGCAGTTCTTC. Translated, it gives CASSYPPDNEQFF.

The gene calls are TRBV7-8 and TRBJ2-3, with 9 bases aligning to TRBD2. Germline V gives CDR1 SGHVS, CDR2 FQNEAQ. The length of the CDR3 is 16 residues. The junction had 6 bases not matched to a gene; V was cut back by 4 bases and J by 1 base. In DNA form, the CDR3 reads TGTGCCAGCAGCTCCCCCAGCGGGGGGCGCACAGATACGCAGTATTTT. It codes for CASSSPSGGRTDTQYF.

This chain uses TRBV6-6 with TRBJ1-2; 7 positions match TRBD1. The CDR3 sequence is 13 residues long. V lost 6 bases, J lost 6 bases, and 7 bases stayed unmatched. Germline values: CDR1 MNHNY, CDR2 SVGAGI (reference sequence). The CDR3, as DNA: TGTGCCAGCAGCCAACAGGGGACGGATGGCTACACCTTC. Its protein is CASSQQGTDGYTF.

This clone was seen once. The rearrangement joins TRBV7-2 to TRBJ1-5; D might be TRBD1 (5 bases). Per germline, CDR1 SGHTA and CDR2 FQGNSA. The CDR3 extends over 16 amino acids. Trimming removed 4 bases at V and 5 bases at J, with 18 bases between. In nucleotides, the CDR3 is TGTGCCAGCAGCTCCCTCCCTCAGGGAGTCGATCAGCCCCAGCATTTT. Translated: CASSSLPQGVDQPQHF. Filled out from reference TRBV7-2 and TRBJ1-5, the complete variable domain reads GAGVSQSPSNKVTEKGKDVELRCDPISGHTALYWYRQSLGQGLEFLIYFQGNSAPDKSGLPSDRFSAERTGGSVSTLTIQRTQQEDSAVYLCASSSLPQGVDQPQHFGDGTRLSIL.

This clone appeared a single time. The rearrangement uses TRBV28 and TRBJ1-2; 9 nucleotides line up with TRBD1. The length of the CDR3 is 12 residues. V lost 7 bases to trimming and J lost 6 bases; unmatched junction nucleotides: 3. Germline assignment: CDR1 MDHEN and CDR2 SYDVKM. The CDR3 coding sequence is TGTGCCAGCATGAGGACAGGGGATGGCTACACCTTC. It specifies CASMRTGDGYTF.

The J gene is TRBJ2-7, the V gene TRBV6-4, with D perhaps matching TRBD1 or TRBD2 (5 bases each). CDR3 length equals 13 residues. Trimming took off 10 bases at V and 6 bases at J, with 19 bases between the two ends. From germline, CDR1 is MRHNA and CDR2 SNTAGT. The CDR3 DNA follows: TGTGCCACCCCTTGGGGGATCCGGGGCGAGCAGTACGTC. Its translation is CATPWGIRGEQYV.

The V call is TRBV7-8, the J call TRBJ1-1; D perhaps matches TRBD1 (5 bases). CDR1 and CDR2 from the germline V gene are SGHVS and FQNEAQ. V dropped 4 bases and J dropped 2 bases, with 17 bases sitting between them. The CDR3 length is 16 residues. The CDR3 region is CASSSQAGGPNTEAFF. The DNA of the CDR3 is TGTGCCAGCAGCTCCCAGGCCGGGGGTCCCAACACTGAAGCTTTCTTT.

The V and J genes are TRBV29-1 and TRBJ2-3, with 13 bases aligning to TRBD2. The germline gives CDR1 SQVTM, CDR2 ANQGSEA. The CDR3 runs to 15 residues. V shed 7 bases, J shed 3 bases, and the junction held 7 bases outside the gene matches. Written as DNA, the CDR3 is TGCAGCGCTTCGGGACTAGCGGGAAGGACAGATACGCAGTATTTT. This translates into CSASGLAGRTDTQYF.

The chain is built from TRBV19 and TRBJ1-5; 10 positions agree with TRBD1. Germline CDR1 reads LNHDA; CDR2 reads SQIVND (reference sequence). Trimming at V came to 9 bases and at J to 0 bases, leaving 5 bases not matched to a gene. This CDR3 region has 15 residues. The chain's CDR3 is CASGGQGYSNQPQHF. In DNA form, the CDR3 reads TGTGCCAGCGGGGGACAGGGGTATAGCAATCAGCCCCAGCATTTT.

The V and J genes are TRBV30 and TRBJ2-7; a weak D match, TRBD1 (6 bases). V lost 2 bases to trimming and J lost 4 bases, with 12 bases between them. The CDR3 is 13 residues long. In germline, CDR1 is GTSNPN, CDR2 SVGIG (reference sequence). CDR3 DNA: TGTGCCTGGAGTAGGGGGAGACGTTACGAGCAGTACTTC. It is translated as CAWSRGRRYEQYF.